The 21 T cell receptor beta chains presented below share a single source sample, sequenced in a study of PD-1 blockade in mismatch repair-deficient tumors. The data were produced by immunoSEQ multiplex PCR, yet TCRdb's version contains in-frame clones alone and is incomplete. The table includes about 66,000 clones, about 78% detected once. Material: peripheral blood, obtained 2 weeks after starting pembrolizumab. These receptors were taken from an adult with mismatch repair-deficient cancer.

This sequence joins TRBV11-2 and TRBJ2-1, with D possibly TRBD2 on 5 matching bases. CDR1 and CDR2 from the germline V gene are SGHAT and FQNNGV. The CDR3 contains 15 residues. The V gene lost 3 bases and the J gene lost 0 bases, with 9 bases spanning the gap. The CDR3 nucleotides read TGTGCCAGCAGCTTGAGCGGCAACTCCTACAATGAGCAGTTCTTC. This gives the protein CASSLSGNSYNEQFF.

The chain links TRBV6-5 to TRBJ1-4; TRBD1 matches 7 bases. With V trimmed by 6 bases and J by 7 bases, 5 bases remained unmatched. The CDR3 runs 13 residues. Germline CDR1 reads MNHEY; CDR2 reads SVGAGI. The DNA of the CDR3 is TGTGCCAGCAGACCTAACAGGGGTGAAAAACTGTTTTTT. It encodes CASRPNRGEKLFF.

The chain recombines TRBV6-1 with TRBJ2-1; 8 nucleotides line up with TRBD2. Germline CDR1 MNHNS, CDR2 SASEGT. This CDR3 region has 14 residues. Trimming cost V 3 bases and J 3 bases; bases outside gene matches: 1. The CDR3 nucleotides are TGTGCCAGCAGTGACGGGACTAGCTACAATGAGCAGTTCTTC. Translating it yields CASSDGTSYNEQFF.

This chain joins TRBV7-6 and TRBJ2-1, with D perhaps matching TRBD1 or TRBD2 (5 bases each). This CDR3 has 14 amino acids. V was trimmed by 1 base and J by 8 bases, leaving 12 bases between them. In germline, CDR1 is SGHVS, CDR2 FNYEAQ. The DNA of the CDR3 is TGTGCCAGCAGCTTAGGGGACCACGCGGATGAGCAGTTCTTC. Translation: CASSLGDHADEQFF.

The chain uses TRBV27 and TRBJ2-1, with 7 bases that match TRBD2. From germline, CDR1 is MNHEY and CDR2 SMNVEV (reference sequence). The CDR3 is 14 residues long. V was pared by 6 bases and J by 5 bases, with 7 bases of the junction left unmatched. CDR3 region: CASSPGTIHNEQFF. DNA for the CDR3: TGTGCCAGCAGCCCCGGGACTATCCACAATGAGCAGTTCTTC.

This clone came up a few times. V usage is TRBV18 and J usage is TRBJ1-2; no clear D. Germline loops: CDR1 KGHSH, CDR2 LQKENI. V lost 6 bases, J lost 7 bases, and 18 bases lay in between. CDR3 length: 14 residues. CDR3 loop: CASSPPRRVGGYTF. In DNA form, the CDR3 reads TGTGCCAGCTCTCCCCCGCGAAGGGTTGGTGGCTACACCTTC.

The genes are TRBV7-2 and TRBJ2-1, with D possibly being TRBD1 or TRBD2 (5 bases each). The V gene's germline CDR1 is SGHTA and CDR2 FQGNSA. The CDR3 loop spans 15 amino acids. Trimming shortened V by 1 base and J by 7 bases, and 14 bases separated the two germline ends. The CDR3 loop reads CASSLDGTPGNEQFF. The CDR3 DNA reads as TGTGCCAGCAGCTTAGACGGGACGCCTGGGAATGAGCAGTTCTTC.

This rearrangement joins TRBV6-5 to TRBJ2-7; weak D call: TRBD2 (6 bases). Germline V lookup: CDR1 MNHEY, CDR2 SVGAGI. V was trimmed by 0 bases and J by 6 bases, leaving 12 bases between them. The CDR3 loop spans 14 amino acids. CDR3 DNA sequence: TGTGCCAGCAGTTACTCGATTCTGGGACTCGAGCAGTACTTC. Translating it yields CASSYSILGLEQYF.

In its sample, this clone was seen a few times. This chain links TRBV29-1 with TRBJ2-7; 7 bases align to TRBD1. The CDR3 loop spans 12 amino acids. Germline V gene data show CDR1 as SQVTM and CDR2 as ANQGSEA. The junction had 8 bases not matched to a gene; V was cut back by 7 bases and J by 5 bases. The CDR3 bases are TGCAGCGCACATTACACAGGGGACGAGCAGTACTTC. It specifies CSAHYTGDEQYF.

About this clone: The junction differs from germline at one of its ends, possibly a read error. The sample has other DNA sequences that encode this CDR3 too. The CDR3 sequence: CATREKGTEAFF. The DNA of the CDR3 is TGCGCCACCAGGGAAAAGGGAACTGAAGCTTTCTTT. This chain uses TRBV10-3 with TRBJ1-1; a weak D match, TRBD1 (5 bases). CDR3 length: 12 residues. Germline-derived CDR1 and CDR2 are ENHRY and SYGVKD.

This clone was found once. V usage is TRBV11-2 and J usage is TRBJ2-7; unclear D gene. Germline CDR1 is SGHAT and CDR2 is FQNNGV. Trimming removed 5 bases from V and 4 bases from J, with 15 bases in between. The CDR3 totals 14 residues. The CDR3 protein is CASSRVGVGYEQYF. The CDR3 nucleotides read TGTGCCAGCAGCCGTGTTGGGGTCGGGTACGAGCAGTACTTC.

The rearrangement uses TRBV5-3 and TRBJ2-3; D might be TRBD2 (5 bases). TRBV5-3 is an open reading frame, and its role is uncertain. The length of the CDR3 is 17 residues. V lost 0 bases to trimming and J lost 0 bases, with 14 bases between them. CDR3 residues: CARSLEPLATSTDTQYF. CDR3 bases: TGTGCCAGAAGCTTGGAGCCCCTAGCCACTAGCACAGATACGCAGTATTTT.

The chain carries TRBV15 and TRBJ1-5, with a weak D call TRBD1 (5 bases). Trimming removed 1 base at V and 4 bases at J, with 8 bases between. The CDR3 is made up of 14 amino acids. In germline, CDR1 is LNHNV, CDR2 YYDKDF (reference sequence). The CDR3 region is CATSRGQTNQPQHF. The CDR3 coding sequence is TGTGCCACCAGCAGAGGACAGACTAATCAGCCCCAGCATTTT. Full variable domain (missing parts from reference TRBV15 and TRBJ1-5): DAMVIQNPRYQVTQFGKPVTLSCSQTLNHNVMYWYQQKSSQAPKLLFHYYDKDFNNEADTPDNFQSRRPNTSFCFLDIRSPGLGDTAMYLCATSRGQTNQPQHFGDGTRLSIL.

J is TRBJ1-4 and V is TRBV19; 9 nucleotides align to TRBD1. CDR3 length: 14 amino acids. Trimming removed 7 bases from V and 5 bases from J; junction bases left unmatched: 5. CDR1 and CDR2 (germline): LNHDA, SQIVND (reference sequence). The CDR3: CASTTGQGNEKLFF. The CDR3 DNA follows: TGTGCCAGTACCACGGGACAGGGAAATGAAAAACTGTTTTTT.

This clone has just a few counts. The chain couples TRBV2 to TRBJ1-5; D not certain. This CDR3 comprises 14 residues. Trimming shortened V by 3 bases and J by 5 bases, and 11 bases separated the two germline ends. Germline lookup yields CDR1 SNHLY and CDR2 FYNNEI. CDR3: CASSESRSDQPQHF. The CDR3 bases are TGTGCCAGCAGTGAGTCAAGGAGCGATCAGCCCCAGCATTTT.

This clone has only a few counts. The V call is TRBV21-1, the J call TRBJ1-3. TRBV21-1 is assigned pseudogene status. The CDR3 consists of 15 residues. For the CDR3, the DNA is TGTGCCAGCAGCAAAGTGGAGGCCTCTGGAAACACCATATATTTT. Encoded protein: CASSKVEASGNTIYF.

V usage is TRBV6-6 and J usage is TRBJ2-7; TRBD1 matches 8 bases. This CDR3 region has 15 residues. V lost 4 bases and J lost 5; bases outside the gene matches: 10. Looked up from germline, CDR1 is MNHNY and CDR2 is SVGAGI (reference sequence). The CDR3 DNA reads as TGTGCCAGCAGTTCACCTTTGGACAGGGAACACGAGCAGTACTTC. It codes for CASSSPLDREHEQYF.

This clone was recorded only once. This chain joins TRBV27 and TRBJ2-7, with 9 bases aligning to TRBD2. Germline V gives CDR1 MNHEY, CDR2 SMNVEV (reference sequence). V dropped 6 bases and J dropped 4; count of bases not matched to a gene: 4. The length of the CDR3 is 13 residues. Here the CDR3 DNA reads TGTGCCAGCAGAATAGCGGGAGCGTACGAGCAGTACTTC. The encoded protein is CASRIAGAYEQYF.

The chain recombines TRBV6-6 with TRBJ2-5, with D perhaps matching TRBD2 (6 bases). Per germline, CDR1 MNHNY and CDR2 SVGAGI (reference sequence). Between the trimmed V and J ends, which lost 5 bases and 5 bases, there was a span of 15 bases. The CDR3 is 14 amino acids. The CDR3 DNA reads TGTGCCAGCAGTGCCGGGGGTAGCTCGGAGACCCAGTACTTC. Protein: CASSAGGSSETQYF.

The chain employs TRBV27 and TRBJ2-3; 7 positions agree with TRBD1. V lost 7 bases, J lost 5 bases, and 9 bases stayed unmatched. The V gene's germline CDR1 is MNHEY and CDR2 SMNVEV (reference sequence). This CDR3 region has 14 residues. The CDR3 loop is CASTYTGDGDTQYF. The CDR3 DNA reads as TGTGCCAGCACTTATACAGGGGACGGAGATACGCAGTATTTT.

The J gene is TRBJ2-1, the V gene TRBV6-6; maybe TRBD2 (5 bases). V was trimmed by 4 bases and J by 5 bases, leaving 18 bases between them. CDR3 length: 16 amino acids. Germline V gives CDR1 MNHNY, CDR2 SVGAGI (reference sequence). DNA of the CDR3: TGTGCCAGCAGTTTGGGCCTTGAGAGGGTCAACAATGAGCAGTTCTTC. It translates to CASSLGLERVNNEQFF.